A selection of T cell receptor beta chains follows, all from one sample in a study of vaccination effects on CD4 cells after COVID-19. The method was immunoSEQ multiplex PCR; TCRdb's version includes in-frame clones alone and lacks a portion of them. Among fewer than 40,000 clones, approximately 80% were seen once, and the ten largest hold under 2%. These receptors lack a known antigen. This specimen consisted of CD4+ T cells from PBMCs cultured with HCoV-NL63 spike peptides, obtained after COVID-19 vaccination. These receptors all stem from a human donor who received a COVID-19 vaccine. Some clones in this sample may be carry-over from other donors' samples. The CDR3 runs from the conserved cysteine through the conserved F or W. Fields, in order: J gene, clone size, V gene, D gene, CDR3 DNA, CDR3 protein. The D gene is left open where the match is weak. Only some rows state a clone size, as once, few, many or a class for expanded clones.

j_call: TRBJ2-2; clone_size: .; v_call: TRBV19; d_call: .; cdr3_nt: TGTGCCAGTAGTGACCGCCGGGACAAGCCCTTCACCGGGGAGCTGTTTTTT; cdr3_aa: CASSDRRDKPFTGELFF
j_call: TRBJ1-4; clone_size: .; v_call: TRBV7-8; d_call: TRBD1; cdr3_nt: TGTGCCAGCAGCCCCCGGACAGGGAGTGAAAAACTGTTTTTT; cdr3_aa: CASSPRTGSEKLFF
j_call: TRBJ2-5; clone_size: .; v_call: TRBV9; d_call: TRBD1; cdr3_nt: TGTGCCAGCAGTAAAGGACAGGGCTATGAGACCCAGTACTTC; cdr3_aa: CASSKGQGYETQYF
j_call: TRBJ2-6; clone_size: .; v_call: TRBV5-1; d_call: .; cdr3_nt: TGCGCCAGCAGCCCAGAAGGCTCTGGGGCCAACGTCCTGACTTTC; cdr3_aa: CASSPEGSGANVLTF
j_call: TRBJ2-5; clone_size: .; v_call: TRBV18; d_call: .; cdr3_nt: TGTGCCAGCTCACCCCAGGGTTTTGAGACCCAGTACTTC; cdr3_aa: CASSPQGFETQYF
j_call: TRBJ2-1; clone_size: .; v_call: TRBV5-1; d_call: TRBD1; cdr3_nt: TGCGCCAGCAGTCCAGGGGGCACCTCCTACAATGAGCAGTTCTTC; cdr3_aa: CASSPGGTSYNEQFF
j_call: TRBJ2-5; clone_size: .; v_call: TRBV3-1/TRBV3-2; d_call: .; cdr3_nt: TGTGCCAGCACCGGGACTGGGACCCAGTACTTC; cdr3_aa: CASTGTGTQYF
j_call: TRBJ1-5; clone_size: .; v_call: TRBV4-1; d_call: .; cdr3_nt: TGCGCCAGCCGCCTCGGTCAGCCCCAGCATTTT; cdr3_aa: CASRLGQPQHF
j_call: TRBJ1-2; clone_size: few; v_call: TRBV4-1; d_call: .; cdr3_nt: TGCGCCAGCAGCCAAGATCAGGGGACCCTTGGCTACACCTTC; cdr3_aa: CASSQDQGTLGYTF
j_call: TRBJ2-3; clone_size: .; v_call: TRBV6-6; d_call: TRBD1; cdr3_nt: TGTGCCAGCAGTTACGGGACAGGGTACACAGATACGCAGTATTTT; cdr3_aa: CASSYGTGYTDTQYF
j_call: TRBJ2-3; clone_size: .; v_call: TRBV19; d_call: .; cdr3_nt: TGTGCCAGTCGAAAAACCGGGACGGAAGCACAGTATTTT; cdr3_aa: CASRKTGTEAQYF
j_call: TRBJ1-1; clone_size: .; v_call: TRBV28; d_call: .; cdr3_nt: TGTGCCAGCAGTCGATTAGGCAGGGGCGAAGCTGAAGCTTTCTTT; cdr3_aa: CASSRLGRGEAEAFF
j_call: TRBJ2-5; clone_size: .; v_call: TRBV18; d_call: .; cdr3_nt: TGTGCCAGCTCTCCTTCTCGCAACCAGGGTGGTGAGACCCAGTACTTC; cdr3_aa: CASSPSRNQGGETQYF
j_call: TRBJ1-1; clone_size: .; v_call: TRBV5-5; d_call: TRBD1; cdr3_nt: TGTGCCAGCAGCACGGACAGGGGGCACGATGAAGCTTTCTTT; cdr3_aa: CASSTDRGHDEAFF
j_call: TRBJ2-5; clone_size: .; v_call: TRBV9; d_call: TRBD2; cdr3_nt: TGTGCCAGCAGCGTAGAAAAGGGATGGAGCGGGGGGGGACGAGAGACCCAGTACTTC; cdr3_aa: CASSVEKGWSGGGRETQYF
j_call: TRBJ1-4; clone_size: .; v_call: TRBV30; d_call: .; cdr3_nt: TGTGCCTGGAGTGTACAGTCTAATGAAAAACTGTTTTTT; cdr3_aa: CAWSVQSNEKLFF
j_call: TRBJ2-2; clone_size: few; v_call: TRBV9; d_call: .; cdr3_nt: TGTGCCAGCAGCCCATCCCCCACCGGGGAGCTGTTTTTT; cdr3_aa: CASSPSPTGELFF
j_call: TRBJ2-3; clone_size: once; v_call: TRBV3-1/TRBV3-2; d_call: .; cdr3_nt: TGTGCCAGCAGCCCCCTTTTACCGAAGGGCACAGATACGCAGTATTTT; cdr3_aa: CASSPLLPKGTDTQYF
j_call: TRBJ1-2; clone_size: .; v_call: TRBV28; d_call: .; cdr3_nt: TGTGCCAGCAGTTTTCAGGGCCTCTATGGCTACACCTTC; cdr3_aa: CASSFQGLYGYTF
j_call: TRBJ2-2; clone_size: once; v_call: TRBV9; d_call: TRBD2; cdr3_nt: TGTGCCAGCAGCGTATTCGGGGGGGGCCAGGGGGAGCTGTTTTTT; cdr3_aa: CASSVFGGGQGELFF
j_call: TRBJ2-2; clone_size: .; v_call: TRBV6-5; d_call: .; cdr3_nt: TGTGCCAGCAGTCCGCGAGGACCCGGGGAGCTGTTTTTT; cdr3_aa: CASSPRGPGELFF
j_call: TRBJ1-5; clone_size: .; v_call: TRBV18; d_call: .; cdr3_nt: TGTGCCAGCTCACGGACGGACAATCAGCCCCAGCATTTT; cdr3_aa: CASSRTDNQPQHF
j_call: TRBJ2-2; clone_size: .; v_call: TRBV2; d_call: .; cdr3_nt: TGTGCCAGCAGGGAGGGGCGGAACACCGGGGAGCTGTTTTTT; cdr3_aa: CASREGRNTGELFF
j_call: TRBJ2-2; clone_size: .; v_call: TRBV19; d_call: TRBD1; cdr3_nt: TGTGCCAGCAAAAAACCTCCCGGGACAGGGACCGGGGAGCTGTTTTTT; cdr3_aa: CASKKPPGTGTGELFF
j_call: TRBJ2-3; clone_size: once; v_call: TRBV30; d_call: TRBD1; cdr3_nt: TGTGCCTGGAGTCCCGAGCCCGGGACAGCAAATACAGATACGCAGTATTTT; cdr3_aa: CAWSPEPGTANTDTQYF
j_call: TRBJ1-2; clone_size: .; v_call: TRBV27; d_call: .; cdr3_nt: TGTGCCAGCAGTTTCACACCCTCAGGGGCGTCCTCCTATGGCTACACCTTC; cdr3_aa: CASSFTPSGASSYGYTF
j_call: TRBJ1-3; clone_size: .; v_call: TRBV4-1; d_call: .; cdr3_nt: TGCGCCAGCAGCCAAGAACGGACGGGAACCTCTGGAAACACCATATATTTT; cdr3_aa: CASSQERTGTSGNTIYF
j_call: TRBJ2-3; clone_size: once; v_call: TRBV24-1; d_call: .; cdr3_nt: TGTGCCACCAGTGATCCACAGGGATTCGCAGATACGCAGTATTTT; cdr3_aa: CATSDPQGFADTQYF
j_call: TRBJ1-5; clone_size: .; v_call: TRBV18; d_call: .; cdr3_nt: TGTGCCAGCTCAAACATGAGGGTGAATCAGCCCCAGCATTTT; cdr3_aa: CASSNMRVNQPQHF
j_call: TRBJ1-1; clone_size: .; v_call: TRBV3-1/TRBV3-2; d_call: TRBD1; cdr3_nt: TGTGCCAGCAGCCAGACAGGGGTCATGAACACTGAAGCTTTCTTT; cdr3_aa: CASSQTGVMNTEAFF
j_call: TRBJ2-3; clone_size: .; v_call: TRBV27; d_call: .; cdr3_nt: TGTGCCAGCAGTCCGGACAGCACAGATACGCAGTATTTT; cdr3_aa: CASSPDSTDTQYF
j_call: TRBJ2-1; clone_size: .; v_call: TRBV4-1; d_call: TRBD1; cdr3_nt: TGCGCCAGCAGCCATCAAAACACCCCGGGACAGGGCTACAATGAGCAGTTCTTC; cdr3_aa: CASSHQNTPGQGYNEQFF
j_call: TRBJ1-4; clone_size: .; v_call: TRBV5-6; d_call: TRBD1; cdr3_nt: TGTGCCAGCAGCTTGGGGGGACAGGGTAATGAAAAACTGTTTTTT; cdr3_aa: CASSLGGQGNEKLFF
j_call: TRBJ1-5; clone_size: few; v_call: TRBV6-6; d_call: .; cdr3_nt: TGTGCCAGCAGTTACTCTTCCGGTGGGAACAATCAGCCCCAGCATTTT; cdr3_aa: CASSYSSGGNNQPQHF
j_call: TRBJ2-5; clone_size: .; v_call: TRBV24-1; d_call: .; cdr3_nt: TGTGCCACCAGTGAACCGACAGTAGAGACCCAGTACTTC; cdr3_aa: CATSEPTVETQYF
j_call: TRBJ2-1; clone_size: .; v_call: TRBV9; d_call: .; cdr3_nt: TGTGCCAGCAGCGTGGACGGGGCCACCTACAATGAGCAGTTCTTC; cdr3_aa: CASSVDGATYNEQFF
j_call: TRBJ2-1; clone_size: .; v_call: TRBV12-5; d_call: .; cdr3_nt: TGTGCTAGTGGTTTGGTTGGGGGTCATGAGCAGTTCTTC; cdr3_aa: CASGLVGGHEQFF
j_call: TRBJ2-3; clone_size: .; v_call: TRBV11-2; d_call: .; cdr3_nt: TGTGCCAGCAGCTTAGTGGGGCAGTCCACAGATACGCAGTATTTT; cdr3_aa: CASSLVGQSTDTQYF
j_call: TRBJ2-3; clone_size: .; v_call: TRBV5-1; d_call: .; cdr3_nt: TGCGCCAGCAGCTTGTTTGGGGACGGCACAGATACGCAGTATTTT; cdr3_aa: CASSLFGDGTDTQYF
j_call: TRBJ1-1; clone_size: .; v_call: TRBV10-1; d_call: .; cdr3_nt: TGCGCCAGCAGTGAGACTGGACAGATGAACACTGAAGCTTTCTTT; cdr3_aa: CASSETGQMNTEAFF
j_call: TRBJ1-4; clone_size: .; v_call: TRBV3-1/TRBV3-2; d_call: TRBD1; cdr3_nt: TGTGCCAGCAGCCAAAGGACAGGGTTAGGAGAAAAACTGTTTTTT; cdr3_aa: CASSQRTGLGEKLFF
j_call: TRBJ2-3; clone_size: .; v_call: TRBV18; d_call: .; cdr3_nt: TGTGCCAGCTCACCACAGCAGCAGGGGAGCACAGATACGCAGTATTTT; cdr3_aa: CASSPQQQGSTDTQYF
j_call: TRBJ2-1; clone_size: .; v_call: TRBV5-1; d_call: TRBD2; cdr3_nt: TGCGCCAGCAGCTGGACTAGCCCCAATGAGCAGTTCTTC; cdr3_aa: CASSWTSPNEQFF
j_call: TRBJ1-2; clone_size: .; v_call: TRBV6-1; d_call: .; cdr3_nt: TGTGCCAGCAGTGAAGCACAGGGACGGTTGAGGAACTATGGCTACACCTTC; cdr3_aa: CASSEAQGRLRNYGYTF
j_call: TRBJ2-4; clone_size: .; v_call: TRBV6-5; d_call: .; cdr3_nt: TGTGCCAGCAGTCCTCCAGGGGTTCTCAAAAACATTCAGTACTTC; cdr3_aa: CASSPPGVLKNIQYF
j_call: TRBJ1-5; clone_size: .; v_call: TRBV6-6; d_call: .; cdr3_nt: TGTGCCAGCAGTTACGACAACAATCAGCCCCAGCATTTT; cdr3_aa: CASSYDNNQPQHF
j_call: TRBJ2-1; clone_size: few; v_call: TRBV7-6; d_call: .; cdr3_nt: TGTGCCAGCAGACTCACAGGAAGCTCCTACAATGAGCAGTTCTTC; cdr3_aa: CASRLTGSSYNEQFF
j_call: TRBJ2-5; clone_size: .; v_call: TRBV6-5; d_call: .; cdr3_nt: TGTGCCACTAGCTTGACAGTGTACCAAGAGACCCAGTACTTC; cdr3_aa: CATSLTVYQETQYF
j_call: TRBJ2-5; clone_size: .; v_call: TRBV9; d_call: TRBD1; cdr3_nt: TGTGCCAGCAGCGTAGATCCTTATAGGACAGGGGAGGAGACCCAGTACTTC; cdr3_aa: CASSVDPYRTGEETQYF
j_call: TRBJ2-2; clone_size: .; v_call: TRBV5-1; d_call: TRBD2; cdr3_nt: TGCGCCAGCAGCTTGGATGGGACTAGGAAGACCGGGGAGCTGTTTTTT; cdr3_aa: CASSLDGTRKTGELFF
j_call: TRBJ1-2; clone_size: .; v_call: TRBV3-1/TRBV3-2; d_call: TRBD1; cdr3_nt: TGTGCCAGCAGCCAAACAGGGGATGGCTACACCTTC; cdr3_aa: CASSQTGDGYTF
j_call: TRBJ1-5; clone_size: .; v_call: TRBV18; d_call: TRBD1; cdr3_nt: TGTGCCAGCTCACCACGGACAGGGGGCGGCAATCAGCCCCAGCATTTT; cdr3_aa: CASSPRTGGGNQPQHF
j_call: TRBJ2-5; clone_size: .; v_call: TRBV19; d_call: .; cdr3_nt: TGTGCCAGTAGTATCGACAGATTCCGGGAGACCCAGTACTTC; cdr3_aa: CASSIDRFRETQYF
j_call: TRBJ1-3; clone_size: .; v_call: TRBV28; d_call: .; cdr3_nt: TGTGCCAGCAGTTTCGTGTTTATAAGGCCCCCTGGAAACACCATATATTTT; cdr3_aa: CASSFVFIRPPGNTIYF
j_call: TRBJ1-3; clone_size: .; v_call: TRBV24-1; d_call: .; cdr3_nt: TGTGCCACCAGTGATTCAGCCCACTCCGGAAACACCATATATTTT; cdr3_aa: CATSDSAHSGNTIYF
j_call: TRBJ2-3; clone_size: .; v_call: TRBV4-1; d_call: TRBD2; cdr3_nt: TGCGCCAGCAGCCCAATGGGACTAGCCCCAGATACGCAGTATTTT; cdr3_aa: CASSPMGLAPDTQYF
j_call: TRBJ2-3; clone_size: .; v_call: TRBV6-1; d_call: .; cdr3_nt: TGTGCCAGCAGTGAATTTTTGGACAGCACAGATACGCAGTATTTT; cdr3_aa: CASSEFLDSTDTQYF
j_call: TRBJ2-1; clone_size: .; v_call: TRBV3-1/TRBV3-2; d_call: .; cdr3_nt: TGTGCCAGCAGCCAAAAGGAAGAGCGGAATGAGCAGTTCTTC; cdr3_aa: CASSQKEERNEQFF
j_call: TRBJ2-5; clone_size: .; v_call: TRBV18; d_call: .; cdr3_nt: TGTGCCAGCTCACCAGACCCCCAAGAGACCCAGTACTTC; cdr3_aa: CASSPDPQETQYF
j_call: TRBJ1-6; clone_size: .; v_call: TRBV4-3; d_call: .; cdr3_nt: TGCGCCAGCAGCCAAGATAACACTTACTCCTCCTATAATTCACCCCTCCACTTT; cdr3_aa: CASSQDNTYSSYNSPLHF